This T cell receptor (beta chain) was sequenced during a study of OX40 agonist ivuxolimab in advanced cancers. General study results and limits: Dosing at 0.1 to 3.0 mg/kg was accompanied by clonal expansion of CD4+ and CD8+ blood T cells by week 6.

Anyone with autoimmune disease history or systemic immunosuppression was excluded. At baseline, cycle 4 day 1, and cycle 7 day 1, blood was sampled. The length of the CDR3 is 15 residues. The V end was cut by 5 bases, the J end by 0 bases, with 15 bases between. CDR1 is SGHRS, CDR2 YFSETQ, per germline. Libraries were prepared by immunoSEQ multiplex PCR; TCRdb keeps only in-frame clonotypes and omits some of them. Of some 66,000 clones in the sample, roughly four fifths were seen once. This clone showed up just a few times. The antigen is not known. The origin of this receptor is an adult with an advanced solid tumor such as melanoma, head and neck, liver or kidney cancer. The rearrangement joins TRBV5-1 to TRBJ2-7; weak D call: TRBD2 (6 bases). The specimen comprised CD4+ or CD8+ T cells sorted from blood, sampled in a trial of the OX40 agonist ivuxolimab. CDR3 amino acids: CASRSWGESSYEQYF. The CDR3, as DNA: TGCGCCAGCAGGTCTTGGGGGGAAAGCTCCTACGAGCAGTACTTC. Based on the CDR3 plus reference TRBV5-1 and TRBJ2-7, the full variable domain is KAGVTQTPRYLIKTRGQQVTLSCSPISGHRSVSWYQQTPGQGLQFLFEYFSETQRNKGNFPGRFSGRQFSNSRSEMNVSTLELGDSALYLCASRSWGESSYEQYFGPGTRLTVT.